Each of the 30 T cell receptor beta chains below was sequenced from the same sample in a study of shared clonotypes between healthy human individuals. Sequencing was performed with immunoSEQ multiplex PCR; in TCRdb, only in-frame clones are kept and a portion is missing. Here the sample spans more than 2 million clones, around 95% being singletons. The specimen sequenced was naive CD4+ T cells sorted from blood. Subset specified: CD45RA+ positively selected. These receptors all come from a man younger than 35 in good health.

This chain links TRBV19 with TRBJ2-7; 8 nucleotides match TRBD1. V lost 9 bases, J lost 4 bases, and 8 bases stayed unmatched. This CDR3 region has 13 residues. Germline CDR1 reads LNHDA; CDR2 reads SQIVND (reference sequence). The CDR3 DNA is TGTGCCAGCAAGGACAGGGACGGATACGAGCAGTACTTC. Encoded protein: CASKDRDGYEQYF.

The chain is built from TRBV5-1 and TRBJ2-5; 7 positions match TRBD1. V was clipped by 4 bases and J by 0 bases; unmatched bases: 6. The CDR3 loop spans 15 amino acids. Germline V gene data show CDR1 as SGHRS and CDR2 as YFSETQ. CDR3 sequence: CASSGGQTYQETQYF. For the CDR3, the DNA is TGCGCCAGCAGCGGGGGACAGACATACCAAGAGACCCAGTACTTC.

This chain connects TRBV19 to TRBJ1-2; no firm D call. V lost 3 bases and J lost 7, with 9 bases in between. In germline, CDR1 is LNHDA, CDR2 SQIVND (reference sequence). The CDR3 sequence is 12 residues long. The CDR3 reads CASSMVGFGYTF. DNA of the CDR3: TGTGCCAGTAGTATGGTGGGGTTTGGCTACACCTTC.

The V and J genes are TRBV30 and TRBJ1-3; D is unclear. CDR3 length equals 14 residues. Germline V gives CDR1 GTSNPN, CDR2 SVGIG (reference sequence). V dropped 0 bases and J dropped 4 bases, with 10 bases sitting between them. CDR3 loop: CAWSVRRGGNTIYF. In nucleotides, the CDR3 is TGTGCCTGGAGTGTACGACGCGGAGGAAACACCATATATTTT.

The count of this clone is one. The J gene is TRBJ2-7, the V gene TRBV10-2; 12 bases match TRBD2. V was pared by 5 bases and J by 2 bases, with 7 bases of the junction left unmatched. CDR1 and CDR2 (germline): WSHSY, SAAADI. This CDR3 has 16 residues. The CDR3: CASSRPTSGGPYEQYF. CDR3 sequence (DNA): TGCGCCAGCAGTCGACCGACTAGCGGGGGTCCCTACGAGCAGTACTTC.

The chain uses TRBV7-3 and TRBJ2-2, with TRBD1 as a possible D gene (6 bases). The germline V gene has CDR1 SGHTA and CDR2 FQGTGA. This CDR3 contains 15 residues. V was trimmed by 5 bases and J by 3 bases, leaving 13 bases between them. In nucleotides, the CDR3 is TGTGCCAGCAGCCCACAGGGATGGTACACCGGGGAGCTGTTTTTT. It is translated as CASSPQGWYTGELFF.

The V call is TRBV30, the J call TRBJ2-5; 8 bases agree with TRBD1. J gave up 2 bases and V 3 bases, and 5 bases lay outside the gene matches. Germline CDR1 is GTSNPN and CDR2 is SVGIG (reference sequence). The length of the CDR3 is 14 residues. CDR3 loop: CAWSTGTGQETQYF. In nucleotides, the CDR3 is TGTGCCTGGAGCACCGGGACAGGACAAGAGACCCAGTACTTC.

The gene calls are TRBV6-1 and TRBJ2-7, with TRBD2 matching over 8 bases. The CDR3 contains 13 residues. V shed 7 bases, J shed 6 bases, and the junction held 8 bases outside the gene matches. Germline-derived CDR1 and CDR2 are MNHNS and SASEGT. The CDR3 is CASIREAGVEQYF. The CDR3 coding sequence is TGTGCCAGCATCAGGGAAGCGGGGGTCGAGCAGTACTTC.

V usage is TRBV15 and J usage is TRBJ2-2, with TRBD2 matching over 7 bases. The CDR3 spans 16 residues. In germline, CDR1 is LNHNV, CDR2 YYDKDF (reference sequence). With 6 bases clipped from V and 6 bases from J, the junction kept 13 bases outside the gene matches. The CDR3 spells CATRRSGQGGSGELFF. The DNA of the CDR3 is TGTGCCACCAGACGCTCGGGGCAGGGAGGGTCCGGGGAGCTGTTTTTT.

The genes are TRBV6-6 and TRBJ2-7; D remains unclear. CDR1 and CDR2 from the germline V gene are MNHNY and SVGAGI (reference sequence). The V end was cut by 6 bases, the J end by 1 base, with 16 bases between. The CDR3 totals 15 residues. CDR3 loop: CASSSALGGSYEQYF. The CDR3, as DNA: TGTGCCAGCAGCTCCGCTCTAGGCGGTTCCTACGAGCAGTACTTC.

The chain links TRBV27 to TRBJ2-5, with 14 bases identical to TRBD2. Trimming at V came to 8 bases and at J to 1 base, leaving 0 bases not matched to a gene. Looked up from germline, CDR1 is MNHEY and CDR2 is SMNVEV (reference sequence). This CDR3 is 14 amino acids long. The CDR3 is CASGLAGGQETQYF. The CDR3 nucleotides are TGTGCCAGCGGACTAGCGGGGGGCCAAGAGACCCAGTACTTC.

To note about this clone: This same CDR3 is encoded by further DNA sequences in the sample. The rearrangement joins TRBV30 to TRBJ2-3; the match to TRBD2 covers 12 bases. The germline V gene has CDR1 GTSNPN and CDR2 SVGIG (reference sequence). J was trimmed by 6 bases and V by 0 bases; bases with no gene match: 4. The CDR3 totals 15 residues. In nucleotides, the CDR3 is TGTGCCTGGAGTGTACTAGCGGGGGGTCCTGATACGCAGTATTTT. It encodes CAWSVLAGGPDTQYF.

J is TRBJ2-5 and V is TRBV5-4; possibly TRBD2 for D (6 bases). Germline V CDR1 and CDR2: SGHNT, YYREEE (reference sequence). The V end was cut by 4 bases, the J end by 1 base, with 14 bases between. There are 15 residues in the CDR3. The CDR3 loop reads CASSPKSGGQETQYF. In DNA, the CDR3 is TGTGCCAGCAGCCCGAAGTCCGGGGGCCAAGAGACCCAGTACTTC. Complete variable domain (other parts from reference TRBV5-4 and TRBJ2-5): ETGVTQSPTHLIKTRGQQVTLRCSSQSGHNTVSWYQQALGQGPQFIFQYYREEENGRGNFPPRFSGLQFPNYSSELNVNALELDDSALYLCASSPKSGGQETQYFGPGTRLLVL.

This clone showed up just once. This chain uses TRBV5-1 with TRBJ1-6, with D possibly being TRBD1 (5 bases). Germline values: CDR1 SGHRS, CDR2 YFSETQ. V was cut by 5 bases and J by 8 bases, with 20 bases left in between. This CDR3 comprises 16 residues. The CDR3, as DNA: TGCGCCAGCAGGCAAACTCCCGGGACGGATTATTCACCCCTCCACTTT. Translation: CASRQTPGTDYSPLHF.

V gene TRBV15 combines with J gene TRBJ1-1, with TRBD1 matching 7 bases. The CDR3 runs 16 residues. V trimming: 2 bases; J trimming: 7 bases; junction bases outside the gene matches: 13. Germline values: CDR1 LNHNV, CDR2 YYDKDF (reference sequence). This chain's CDR3 is CATSRMNRGAKIEAFF. In nucleotides, the CDR3 is TGTGCCACCAGCAGAATGAACAGGGGAGCCAAAATTGAAGCTTTCTTT. The full variable domain, its missing parts supplied by reference TRBV15 and TRBJ1-1, is DAMVIQNPRYQVTQFGKPVTLSCSQTLNHNVMYWYQQKSSQAPKLLFHYYDKDFNNEADTPDNFQSRRPNTSFCFLDIRSPGLGDTAMYLCATSRMNRGAKIEAFFGQGTRLTVV.

V usage is TRBV30 and J usage is TRBJ2-7; 9 nucleotides agree with TRBD1. V lost 5 bases, J lost 4 bases, and 9 bases stayed unmatched. The CDR3 has 14 amino acids. Germline values: CDR1 GTSNPN, CDR2 SVGIG (reference sequence). The DNA for the CDR3 is TGTGCCTGGGTCCGGGGGACAGGGACTTACGAGCAGTACTTC. Its protein is CAWVRGTGTYEQYF.

This rearrangement joins TRBV2 to TRBJ1-1; no reliable D call. The CDR3 covers 13 residues. CDR1 is SNHLY, CDR2 FYNNEI, per germline. The ends were cut back, 10 bases at V and 5 bases at J, with 17 bases in the middle. The CDR3, as DNA: TGTGCCACGGCGGAACAGTCGGTAACTGAAGCTTTCTTT. As protein: CATAEQSVTEAFF.

The V call is TRBV11-2, the J call TRBJ2-1; 7 bases line up with TRBD2. Germline values: CDR1 SGHAT, CDR2 FQNNGV. The CDR3 is 15 amino acids. V shed 1 base and J 4 bases; nucleotides not matched to a gene: 4. CDR3 sequence: CASSLVLADYNEQFF. For the CDR3, the DNA is TGTGCCAGCAGCTTAGTGCTAGCGGATTACAATGAGCAGTTCTTC.

CDR3: CASSFSGTGLLAKNIQYF. The CDR3 DNA sequence: TGTGCCAGCAGTTTTTCGGGAACAGGGCTTTTAGCCAAAAACATTCAGTACTTC. The chain recombines TRBV27 with TRBJ2-4; D perhaps matches TRBD1 (6 bases). This CDR3 is built from 18 residues. Deletions cut 3 bases from V and 0 bases from J, with 18 bases between. In germline, CDR1 is MNHEY, CDR2 SMNVEV (reference sequence).

A remark on this clone: The sample has other DNA sequences that encode this CDR3 too. The CDR3: CASSLAGNQPQHF. The CDR3 region has the DNA TGTGCCAGTAGTCTCGCCGGGAATCAGCCCCAGCATTTT. The chain carries TRBV19 and TRBJ1-5; D is unclear. The CDR3 runs 13 residues. Germline V gene data show CDR1 as LNHDA and CDR2 as SQIVND (reference sequence). V shed 5 bases and J shed 4 bases, with 9 bases lying between them.

The CDR3 loop reads CASSGPRVGNTIYF. The CDR3 nucleotides are TGTGCCAGCAGCGGGCCCAGGGTCGGAAACACCATATATTTT. The chain has TRBV6-1 and TRBJ1-3, with D perhaps matching TRBD1 (5 bases). The germline V and J ends were trimmed by 6 bases and 4 bases, with 13 bases remaining between them. CDR1 and CDR2 from the germline V gene are MNHNS and SASEGT. The CDR3 covers 14 residues.

The chain couples TRBV29-1 to TRBJ1-5; TRBD1 aligns across 9 bases. The CDR3 runs to 13 residues. The germline gives CDR1 SQVTM, CDR2 ANQGSEA. V shed 7 bases and J 1 base; nucleotides not matched to a gene: 2. CDR3 loop: CSAQGASNQPQHF. The CDR3 DNA reads TGCAGCGCACAGGGGGCGAGCAATCAGCCCCAGCATTTT. The variable domain in full, completed from reference TRBV29-1 and TRBJ1-5, reads SAVISQKPSRDICQRGTSLTIQCQVDSQVTMMFWYRQQPGQSLTLIATANQGSEATYESGFVIDKFPISRPNLTFSTLTVSNMSPEDSSIYLCSAQGASNQPQHFGDGTRLSIL.

J is TRBJ2-7 and V is TRBV5-1; possibly TRBD1 or TRBD2 for D (7 bases each). Germline CDR1 and CDR2: SGHRS and YFSETQ. This CDR3 contains 14 residues. V lost 0 bases and J 6 bases, leaving 13 bases between the germline ends. The CDR3 DNA reads TGCGCCAGCAGCTTGGAATCCAGGGGGGGCGAGCAGTACTTC. This encodes CASSLESRGGEQYF. The full variable domain, its missing parts supplied by reference TRBV5-1 and TRBJ2-7, is KAGVTQTPRYLIKTRGQQVTLSCSPISGHRSVSWYQQTPGQGLQFLFEYFSETQRNKGNFPGRFSGRQFSNSRSEMNVSTLELGDSALYLCASSLESRGGEQYFGPGTRLTVT.

V usage is TRBV5-6 and J usage is TRBJ2-7; D is unclear. CDR1 is SGHDT, CDR2 YYEEEE, per germline. V was clipped by 2 bases and J by 2 bases, with 11 bases between them. The length of the CDR3 is 14 residues. The CDR3 DNA sequence: TGTGCCAGCAGCTTAACAAACAGTCCCTACGAGCAGTACTTC. Its translation: CASSLTNSPYEQYF.

The chain is built from TRBV10-1 and TRBJ2-7; 7 bases match TRBD1. The trim removed 0 bases at V and 6 bases at J, leaving 5 bases unmatched. Germline V gene sequence: CDR1 WNHNN, CDR2 SYGVQD (reference sequence). CDR3 length: 14 amino acids. The CDR3 region is CASSESTGYAEQYF. CDR3 DNA sequence: TGCGCCAGCAGTGAGTCGACAGGGTATGCCGAGCAGTACTTC.

V and J are TRBV30 and TRBJ2-1; 15 nucleotides align to TRBD2. This CDR3 comprises 15 residues. With 1 base clipped from V and 7 bases from J, the junction kept 2 bases outside the gene matches. Germline V CDR1 and CDR2: GTSNPN, SVGIG (reference sequence). In nucleotides, the CDR3 is TGTGCCTGGAGTGCCGGGACTAGCGGGGGGAATGAGCAGTTCTTC. Protein sequence: CAWSAGTSGGNEQFF.

The chain carries TRBV18 and TRBJ1-1, with D unresolved. CDR1 is KGHSH, CDR2 LQKENI, per germline. This CDR3 spans 14 amino acids. The germline V and J ends were trimmed by 2 bases and 2 bases, with 9 bases remaining between them. The CDR3: CASSPKTANTEAFF. CDR3 coding DNA: TGTGCCAGCTCACCAAAAACAGCTAACACTGAAGCTTTCTTT. The entire variable domain, with the rest obtained from reference TRBV18 and TRBJ1-1, is as follows: NAGVMQNPRHLVRRRGQEARLRCSPMKGHSHVYWYRQLPEEGLKFMVYLQKENIIDESGMPKERFSAEFPKEGPSILRIQQVVRGDSAAYFCASSPKTANTEAFFGQGTRLTVV.

The chain links TRBV12-5 to TRBJ1-5; 8 nucleotides match TRBD1. CDR3 length: 16 amino acids. CDR1 LGHNT and CDR2 FRNRAP come from the germline V gene. Trimming took 2 bases from V and 4 from J; bases not matched to a gene: 7. CDR3 nucleotide sequence: TGTGCTAGTGGTTTGAGGGGGTGGACAGGGAATCAGCCCCAGCATTTT. Translating gives CASGLRGWTGNQPQHF.

In its sample, this clone was seen once. This sequence joins TRBV6-1 and TRBJ1-2, with D maybe TRBD1 (5 bases). V dropped 2 bases and J dropped 4 bases, with 14 bases sitting between them. There are 15 residues in the CDR3. CDR1 MNHNS and CDR2 SASEGT come from the germline V gene. CDR3 coding DNA: TGTGCCAGCAGTGAATATTTGGGGGGTTCCTATGGCTACACCTTC. Amino acids: CASSEYLGGSYGYTF.

This clone was found once. This chain uses TRBV7-9 with TRBJ2-3, with D maybe TRBD1 (6 bases). The germline gives CDR1 SEHNR, CDR2 FQNEAQ (reference sequence). V gave up 5 bases and J gave up 3 bases, with 12 bases separating them. This CDR3 has 14 amino acids. The CDR3 protein is CASSIAQGTDTQYF. The CDR3 nucleotides are TGTGCCAGCAGCATTGCTCAGGGGACAGATACGCAGTATTTT.